This entry lists 19 T cell receptor beta chains sequenced from one sample in a study of early T cells in non-severe SARS-CoV-2 infection. TCRdb re-called the 5' RACE reads with MiXCR, one entry per CDR3 protein. The top ten clones hold roughly 5.5% of a sample with tens of thousands of distinct CDR3 sequences, roughly 4% of them seen once. Material: whole blood. These receptor sequences come from an adult who was a healthcare worker with PCR-confirmed SARS-CoV-2 infection or an uninfected control (not recorded which).

This clonotype was picked up many times. The chain links TRBV2 to TRBJ2-3; possible D gene TRBD1, 6 bases. The CDR3 covers 16 residues. The germline V and J ends were trimmed by 4 bases and 2 bases, with 16 bases remaining between them. Germline CDR1 SNHLY, CDR2 FYNNEI. CDR3 bases: TGTGCCAGCAGTGTTCGTCGGGACACCTCCACAGATACGCAGTATTTT. Protein product: CASSVRRDTSTDTQYF.

This clonotype was observed many times. The gene calls are TRBV6-5 and TRBJ2-1; D perhaps matches TRBD1 (5 bases). Deletions cut 6 bases from V and 12 bases from J, with 12 bases between. Germline V gives CDR1 MNHEY, CDR2 SVGAGI. The CDR3 contains 11 residues. Here the CDR3 reads CASRATGRQFF. CDR3 DNA sequence: TGTGCCAGCAGGGCAACAGGACGGCAGTTCTTC.

The sample holds many counts of this clonotype. V and J are TRBV13 and TRBJ2-2, with TRBD1 identical over 8 bases. Germline-derived CDR1 and CDR2 are PRHDT and FYEKMQ (reference sequence). There are 16 residues in the CDR3. Trimming removed 5 bases from V and 3 bases from J; junction bases left unmatched: 8. The CDR3 protein is CASSPWDRRYTGELFF. The DNA for the CDR3 is TGTGCCAGCAGCCCATGGGACAGGCGGTACACCGGGGAGCTGTTTTTT.

This clonotype has a count of ten or more. V gene TRBV14 combines with J gene TRBJ1-2; D is perhaps TRBD1 (5 bases). Germline assignment: CDR1 SGHDN and CDR2 FVKESK. Trimming pared 3 bases from V and 4 bases from J, leaving 12 bases between. CDR3 length: 14 residues. The DNA for the CDR3 is TGTGCCAGCAGCCACGACCAGGGTGGCTATGGCTACACCTTC. It is translated as CASSHDQGGYGYTF. Looking up the rest from reference TRBV14 and TRBJ1-2 gives the full variable domain: EAGVTQFPSHSVIEKGQTVTLRCDPISGHDNLYWYRRVMGKEIKFLLHFVKESKQDESGMPNNRFLAERTGGTYSTLKVQPAELEDSGVYFCASSHDQGGYGYTFGSGTRLTVV.

Ten or more counts support this clonotype. The chain has TRBV28 and TRBJ2-5, with a tentative D call TRBD2 (6 bases). Germline CDR1 reads MDHEN; CDR2 reads SYDVKM. The length of the CDR3 is 15 residues. The germline V and J ends were trimmed by 5 bases and 6 bases, with 19 bases remaining between them. As DNA, the CDR3 is TGTGCCAGCAGTATCCAGTCGCAGGGCGGGAAGACCCAGTACTTC. It is translated as CASSIQSQGGKTQYF.

This clonotype was seen repeatedly, ten times or more. This chain joins TRBV29-1 and TRBJ2-6; TRBD2 agrees at 14 bases. With 4 bases clipped from V and 2 bases from J, the junction kept 1 base outside the gene matches. Per germline, CDR1 SQVTM and CDR2 ANQGSEA. This CDR3 has 16 residues. The CDR3 sequence: CSVGGLAGAGANVLTF. The CDR3 nucleotides read TGCAGCGTTGGGGGACTAGCGGGAGCTGGGGCCAACGTCCTGACTTTC.

This clonotype occurred a few times. The chain carries TRBV20-1 and TRBJ2-5, with TRBD2 matching 9 bases. CDR1 is DFQATT, CDR2 SNEGSKA, per germline (reference sequence). V lost 6 bases and J lost 5; bases outside the gene matches: 19. The CDR3 spans 17 residues. The CDR3: CSADPHNSGSGWETQYF. CDR3 DNA: TGCAGTGCCGACCCTCATAATAGCGGGAGCGGTTGGGAGACCCAGTACTTC.

This clonotype has a count of ten or more. The rearrangement joins TRBV10-3 to TRBJ2-5, with D possibly being TRBD2 (6 bases). Germline V CDR1 and CDR2: ENHRY, SYGVKD. CDR3 size: 14 residues. V was cut by 4 bases and J by 4 bases, with 13 bases left in between. Here the CDR3 DNA reads TGTGCCATCAGTGGCCGGGGGATGGGAGAGACCCAGTACTTC. It yields the protein CAISGRGMGETQYF.

This clonotype occurred many times. The V call is TRBV29-1, the J call TRBJ2-7, with D possibly called TRBD1 or TRBD2 (6 bases each). Germline V lookup: CDR1 SQVTM, CDR2 ANQGSEA. V shed 4 bases and J shed 6 bases, with 10 bases lying between them. The CDR3 has 11 amino acids. CDR3 DNA: TGCAGCGTTGCGGAGGGGGGCGAGCAGTACTTC. Encoded protein: CSVAEGGEQYF.

This clonotype was recorded many times. The CDR3 coding sequence is TGTGCCAGCAGCCTCTCAGGGACTGGAAACACCATATATTTT. This translates into CASSLSGTGNTIYF. This chain connects TRBV7-6 to TRBJ1-3; D perhaps matches TRBD1 (5 bases). There are 14 residues in the CDR3. Trimming shortened V by 5 bases and J by 2 bases, and 10 bases separated the two germline ends. CDR1 is SGHVS and CDR2 is FNYEAQ in the germline V gene.

This clonotype occurred many times. The rearrangement links TRBV4-1 to TRBJ1-5, with TRBD1 as a possible D gene (6 bases). This CDR3 has 15 residues. Trimming removed 0 bases from V and 6 bases from J, with 12 bases in between. Germline V gene sequence: CDR1 MGHRA, CDR2 YSYEKL. The CDR3, as DNA: TGCGCCAGCAGCCAAGATGGACAGCCTTTTCAGCCCCAGCATTTT. It specifies CASSQDGQPFQPQHF.

This clonotype was recorded many times. This chain joins TRBV11-3 and TRBJ1-1, with a possible D match to TRBD1 (6 bases). V lost 5 bases and J 4 bases, leaving 14 bases between the germline ends. Germline CDR1 and CDR2: SGHNT and YENEEA. CDR3 size: 14 residues. The CDR3 here is CASSGDGRGTEAFF. CDR3 DNA: TGTGCCAGCAGCGGAGATGGCAGGGGCACTGAAGCTTTCTTT.

This clonotype was seen at least ten times. The CDR3 nucleotides are TGTGCCAGTACGACAGGGGCTAGCACAGATACGCAGTATTTT. Amino acids: CASTTGASTDTQYF. The chain is built from TRBV2 and TRBJ2-3; 8 nucleotides line up with TRBD1. This CDR3 region has 14 residues. Unmatched junction bases numbered 5, after V lost 9 bases and J lost 0 bases. Per germline, CDR1 SNHLY and CDR2 FYNNEI.

This clonotype was seen a handful of times. At one boundary the junction diverges from the germline segment, which might be a read error. The chain combines TRBV12-3 or TRBV12-4 with TRBJ1-2; D may be TRBD1 (6 bases). This CDR3 has 18 residues. CDR3 protein: CASSLARATDRIDYGYTF. Written as DNA, the CDR3 is TGTGCCAGCAGCTTAGCGCGGGCGACTGACAGGATTGACTATGGCTACACCTTC.

This clonotype was detected many times. The chain's CDR3 is CASSPLTRDSGGEAFF. The CDR3 bases are TGTGCCAGCAGCCCTCTTACCCGGGACAGCGGCGGTGAAGCTTTCTTT. The chain is built from TRBV6-6 and TRBJ1-1; the match to TRBD1 covers 7 bases. CDR1 MNHNY and CDR2 SVGAGI come from the germline V gene (reference sequence). The CDR3 has 16 amino acids. J lost 7 bases, V lost 6 bases, and 17 bases had no gene match.

This clonotype was observed many times. The chain combines TRBV29-1 with TRBJ2-5; 14 nucleotides line up with TRBD2. The CDR3 totals 19 residues. J gave up 6 bases and V 6 bases, and 21 bases lay outside the gene matches. Germline assignment: CDR1 SQVTM and CDR2 ANQGSEA. DNA of the CDR3: TGCAGCGTCTCGGGACTAGCGGGAGCCGCTCCGGCGGTTAGTCAGACCCAGTACTTC. Translating it yields CSVSGLAGAAPAVSQTQYF.

At least ten counts were recorded for this clonotype. The chain has TRBV29-1 and TRBJ2-1; D unresolved. CDR1 is SQVTM, CDR2 ANQGSEA, per germline. This CDR3 comprises 9 residues. Trimming cost V 5 bases and J 7 bases, with 3 bases left between them. The CDR3 nucleotides read TGCAGCGTTTCTAATGAGCAGTTCTTC. Translated: CSVSNEQFF.

This clonotype was counted at least ten times. The V call is TRBV6-5, the J call TRBJ1-2, with unresolved D. CDR3 length: 14 residues. Trimming took off 5 bases at V and 0 bases at J, with 10 bases between the two ends. CDR1 and CDR2 from the germline V gene are MNHEY and SVGAGI. CDR3 nucleotide sequence: TGTGCCAGCAGTCCGGACTATGCTAACTATGGCTACACCTTC. Translating it yields CASSPDYANYGYTF.

This clonotype occurred a few times. J is TRBJ2-7 and V is TRBV10-1, with D possibly being TRBD1 (6 bases). Germline CDR1 is WNHNN and CDR2 is SYGVQD (reference sequence). The CDR3 extends over 14 amino acids. V lost 3 bases to trimming and J lost 7 bases, with 16 bases between them. The CDR3 loop is CASSDSGVPGEQYF. The DNA of the CDR3 is TGCGCCAGCAGTGATTCAGGGGTCCCGGGAGAGCAGTACTTC.